This T cell receptor (beta chain) was found in a study of T cells in tuberculosis. On the study more broadly: CD1B tetramers identified T cells specific for mycobacterial lipid GMM. A South African cohort included IGRA-negative adolescents, latently infected IGRA-positive adolescents and adults with active tuberculosis. Within 7 days of starting treatment, or before, PBMC were stored. Study outcomes and limitations: Active tuberculosis patients had shorter CDR3-alpha; the beta difference was nonsignificant.

Time point denoted: new active TB diagnosis, blood taken before or within 7 days of starting treatment. Germline CDR1 is MGHDK and CDR2 is SYGVNS. The CDR3 has 12 amino acids. V was pared by 8 bases and J by 10 bases, with 6 bases of the junction left unmatched. A note on this clone: As yet, its antigen is unknown.

Sequencing used immunoSEQ multiplex PCR; TCRdb keeps in-frame clones, though not all of them. The table records about 5,500 clones, about 97% of them present only once. Sequenced material: PBMCs, taken at tuberculosis diagnosis. This TCR came from an adult with tuberculosis. The chain combines TRBV25-1 with TRBJ2-1, with 9 nucleotides matching TRBD1. CDR3 nucleotides: TGTGCCAGCGGGGACAGGGTGAGGGAGCAGTTCTTC. Its protein product is CASGDRVREQFF.